The 10 T cell receptor beta chains reported below all come from one sample, sequenced in a study of identical twins. One entry per CDR3 protein, called by TCRdb with MiXCR from the 5' RACE reads. The profile shows around 470,000 distinct CDR3 sequences, more than 13% of them singletons. This sample was shared with a second study, whose subject was yellow fever vaccine responses in identical twins.

The sample consisted of CD4+ T cells sorted from blood. These receptors came from a woman aged 18-29 years in good health.

The genes are TRBV5-6 and TRBJ2-1; TRBD1 aligns across 7 bases. Germline V gene data show CDR1 as SGHDT and CDR2 as YYEEEE. With V trimmed by 4 bases and J by 3 bases, 4 bases remained unmatched. The CDR3 length is 14 residues. This CDR3 reads CASSIGGHYNEQFF. CDR3 bases: TGTGCCAGCAGCATAGGGGGCCACTACAATGAGCAGTTCTTC.

This clonotype was seen ten or more times. The J gene is TRBJ2-2, the V gene TRBV12-3 or TRBV12-4; D not certain. The CDR3 length is 16 residues. Trimming removed 0 bases from V and 2 bases from J, with 10 bases in between. The CDR3 bases are TGTGCCAGCAGTTTAGCGGGCCGTGTTAACACCGGGGAGCTGTTTTTT. Translated: CASSLAGRVNTGELFF.

This clonotype was observed at least ten times. The chain has TRBV29-1 and TRBJ2-7; D is unclear. Germline CDR1 SQVTM, CDR2 ANQGSEA. Trimming removed 5 bases at V and 4 bases at J, with 15 bases between. The CDR3 is 13 residues long. For the CDR3, the DNA is TGCAGCGTTAGTTCGGGTCTTGGGTACGAGCAGTACTTC. Translated, it gives CSVSSGLGYEQYF.

This clonotype was observed a handful of times. The rearrangement uses TRBV20-1 and TRBJ2-5, with TRBD1 matching 9 bases. V lost 6 bases to trimming and J lost 4 bases; unmatched junction nucleotides: 9. Germline values: CDR1 DFQATT, CDR2 SNEGSKA (reference sequence). The length of the CDR3 is 14 residues. CDR3 nucleotide sequence: TGCAGTGCGATACGGGACAGGGTCGGAGAGACCCAGTACTTC. This sequence encodes CSAIRDRVGETQYF.

This clonotype was observed a few times. The CDR3: CASQTPNTGELFF. The CDR3 DNA reads TGTGCCAGCCAAACACCGAACACCGGGGAGCTGTTTTTT. The chain links TRBV28 to TRBJ2-2; D remains ambiguous. Per germline, CDR1 MDHEN and CDR2 SYDVKM. V dropped 8 bases and J dropped 0 bases, with 7 bases sitting between them. The CDR3 contains 13 residues.

This clonotype showed up many times. V is TRBV29-1 and J is TRBJ2-3; the match to TRBD2 covers 12 bases. The CDR3 is made up of 15 amino acids. CDR1 and CDR2 (germline): SQVTM, ANQGSEA. J was trimmed by 0 bases and V by 6 bases; bases with no gene match: 4. CDR3 DNA: TGCAGCGTCGAGGGACTAGCGGGTAGCACAGATACGCAGTATTTT. It translates to CSVEGLAGSTDTQYF.

This chain joins TRBV12-3 or TRBV12-4 and TRBJ2-2; the D gene is possibly TRBD2 (6 bases). Trimming took off 6 bases at V and 8 bases at J, with 19 bases between the two ends. The CDR3 extends over 15 amino acids. CDR3 DNA: TGTGCCAGCAGCCGACAGACTAGTTTCCGTGGGGAGCTGTTTTTT. This codes for CASSRQTSFRGELFF.

The chain links TRBV24-1 to TRBJ2-1, with D possibly matching TRBD1 (5 bases). CDR1 KGHDR and CDR2 SFDVKD come from the germline V gene. V was shortened by 5 bases and J by 0 bases, with 10 bases between the two germline ends. This CDR3 region has 15 residues. CDR3 bases: TGTGCCACCAGTGGACAGATCAGCTCCTACAATGAGCAGTTCTTC. Amino acid sequence: CATSGQISSYNEQFF.

This clonotype was counted only a few times. This chain links TRBV20-1 with TRBJ1-3; TRBD1 matches at 7 bases. J was trimmed by 0 bases and V by 4 bases; bases with no gene match: 6. CDR1 DFQATT and CDR2 SNEGSKA come from the germline V gene (reference sequence). This CDR3 comprises 15 residues. For the CDR3, the DNA is TGCAGTGCTAAATCGAGGGACAGCTCTGGAAACACCATATATTTT. It codes for CSAKSRDSSGNTIYF.

This clonotype turned up a few times. The chain links TRBV7-3 to TRBJ2-7; the D gene is possibly TRBD1 (5 bases). V was pared by 1 base and J by 0 bases, with 10 bases between. Germline lookup yields CDR1 SGHTA and CDR2 FQGTGA. This CDR3 comprises 15 residues. In DNA form, the CDR3 reads TGTGCCAGCAGCTTAAGTGACAGCAGCTCCTACGAGCAGTACTTC. This encodes CASSLSDSSSYEQYF.